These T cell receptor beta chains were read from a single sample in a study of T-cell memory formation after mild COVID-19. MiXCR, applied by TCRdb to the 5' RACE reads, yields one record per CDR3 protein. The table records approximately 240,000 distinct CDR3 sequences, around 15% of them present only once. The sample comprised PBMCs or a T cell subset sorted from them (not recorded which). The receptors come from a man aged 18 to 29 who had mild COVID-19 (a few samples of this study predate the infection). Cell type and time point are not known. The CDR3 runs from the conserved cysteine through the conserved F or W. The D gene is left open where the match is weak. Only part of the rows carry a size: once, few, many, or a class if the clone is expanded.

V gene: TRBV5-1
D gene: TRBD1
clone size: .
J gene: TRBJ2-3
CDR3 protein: CASSHPGQGFVQYF
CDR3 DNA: TGCGCCAGCAGCCATCCGGGACAGGGATTCGTGCAGTATTTT

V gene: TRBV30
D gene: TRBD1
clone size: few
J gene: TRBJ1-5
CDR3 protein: CAWGTAGDQPQHF
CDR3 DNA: TGTGCCTGGGGGACAGCCGGCGATCAGCCCCAGCATTTT

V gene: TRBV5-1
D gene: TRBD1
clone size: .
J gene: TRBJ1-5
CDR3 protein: CASSPGTGQPQHF
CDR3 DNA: TGCGCCAGCAGCCCCGGGACAGGTCAGCCCCAGCATTTT

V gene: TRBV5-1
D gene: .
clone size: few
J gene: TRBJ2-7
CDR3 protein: CASKGDVGSYEQYF
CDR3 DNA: TGCGCCAGCAAGGGGGACGTGGGAAGCTACGAGCAGTACTTC

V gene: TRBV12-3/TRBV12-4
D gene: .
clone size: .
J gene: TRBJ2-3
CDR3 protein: CASSLALWGAGNTQYF
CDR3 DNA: TGTGCCAGCAGTTTAGCGCTGTGGGGGGCGGGGAATACGCAGTATTTT

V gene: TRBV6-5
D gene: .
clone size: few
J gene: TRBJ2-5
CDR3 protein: CASSYSALPSGRETQYF
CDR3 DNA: TGTGCCAGCAGTTACTCGGCCCTTCCATCCGGACGGGAGACCCAGTACTTC

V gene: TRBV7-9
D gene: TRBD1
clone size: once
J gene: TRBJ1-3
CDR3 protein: CASISQGATPGNTIYF
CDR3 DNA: TGTGCCAGCATCTCACAGGGGGCGACTCCTGGAAACACCATATATTTT

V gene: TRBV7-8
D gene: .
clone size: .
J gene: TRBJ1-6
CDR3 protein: CASSLALYSPLHF
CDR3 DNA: TGTGCCAGCAGCTTAGCGCTATATTCACCCCTCCACTTT

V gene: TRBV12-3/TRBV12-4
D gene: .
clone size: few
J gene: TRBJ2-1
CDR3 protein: CASMRGLSYNEQFF
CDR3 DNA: TGTGCCAGCATGCGGGGCCTCTCCTACAATGAGCAGTTCTTC

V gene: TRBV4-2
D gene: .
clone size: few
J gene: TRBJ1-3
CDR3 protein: CASSPFQDGTGNTIYF
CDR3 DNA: TGTGCCAGCAGCCCTTTCCAGGACGGAACTGGAAACACCATATATTTT

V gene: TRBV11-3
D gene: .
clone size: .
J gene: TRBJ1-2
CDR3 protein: CASSLDGSAPSNYTF
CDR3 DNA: TGTGCCAGCAGCTTAGATGGCAGCGCCCCGTCGAACTACACCTTC

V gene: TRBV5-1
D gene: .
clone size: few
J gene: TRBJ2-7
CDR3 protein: CASSQGISTGSYEQYF
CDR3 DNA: TGCGCCAGCAGCCAGGGGATTAGTACAGGGTCCTACGAGCAGTACTTC

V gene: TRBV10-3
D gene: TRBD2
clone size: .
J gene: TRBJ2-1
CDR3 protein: CAISGRESYNEQFF
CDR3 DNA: TGTGCCATCAGTGGGCGGGAGTCCTACAATGAGCAGTTCTTC

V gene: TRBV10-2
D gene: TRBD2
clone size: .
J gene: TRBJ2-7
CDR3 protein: CASSKSATSGGAYEQYF
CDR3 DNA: TGCGCCAGCAGTAAGTCCGCGACTAGCGGGGGGGCCTACGAGCAGTACTTC

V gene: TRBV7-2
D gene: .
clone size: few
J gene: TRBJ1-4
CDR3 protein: CASRYRIGEKLFF
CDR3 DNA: TGTGCCAGCAGATACAGGATCGGGGAAAAACTGTTTTTT

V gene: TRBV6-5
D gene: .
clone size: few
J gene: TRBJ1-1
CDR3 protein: CASRAQESTEAFF
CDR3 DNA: TGTGCCAGCAGAGCACAGGAGAGCACTGAAGCTTTCTTT

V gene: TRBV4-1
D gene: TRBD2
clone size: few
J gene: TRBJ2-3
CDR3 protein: CASTQRDTSTDTQYF
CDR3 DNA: TGCGCCAGCACCCAGCGGGATACTAGCACAGATACGCAGTATTTT

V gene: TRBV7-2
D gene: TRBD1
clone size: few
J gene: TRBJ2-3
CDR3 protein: CASTNRQGTDTQYF
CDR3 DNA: TGTGCCAGCACCAACCGACAGGGGACAGATACGCAGTATTTT

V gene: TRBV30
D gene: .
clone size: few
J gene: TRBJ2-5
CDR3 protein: CAWMGTWEETQYF
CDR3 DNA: TGTGCCTGGATGGGGACATGGGAAGAGACCCAGTACTTC

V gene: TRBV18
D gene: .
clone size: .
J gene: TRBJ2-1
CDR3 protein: CASSAGLQGPYNEQFF
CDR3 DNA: TGTGCCAGCTCAGCGGGACTCCAAGGACCCTACAATGAGCAGTTCTTC

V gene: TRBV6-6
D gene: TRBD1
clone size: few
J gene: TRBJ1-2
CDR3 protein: CASSGTGAYGYTF
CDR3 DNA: TGTGCCAGCAGTGGAACAGGGGCCTATGGCTACACCTTC

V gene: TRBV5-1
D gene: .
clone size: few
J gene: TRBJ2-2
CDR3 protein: CASSFSGPNTGELFF
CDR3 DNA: TGCGCCAGCAGCTTTTCGGGGCCTAACACCGGGGAGCTGTTTTTT

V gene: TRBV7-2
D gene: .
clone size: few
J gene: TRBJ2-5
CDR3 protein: CASSLSGPTVTQYF
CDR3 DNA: TGTGCCAGCAGCCTCTCAGGACCCACAGTGACCCAGTACTTC

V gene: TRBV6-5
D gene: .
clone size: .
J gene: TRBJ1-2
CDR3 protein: CASSYSSQWYGYTF
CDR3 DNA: TGTGCCAGCAGTTACTCGAGCCAGTGGTATGGCTACACCTTC

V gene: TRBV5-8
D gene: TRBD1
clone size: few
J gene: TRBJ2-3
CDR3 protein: CASSLPGTGVTDTQYF
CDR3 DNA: TGTGCCAGCAGCTTGCCGGGGACAGGGGTGACAGATACGCAGTATTTT

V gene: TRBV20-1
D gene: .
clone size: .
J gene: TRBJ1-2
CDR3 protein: CSARPLELSYGYTF
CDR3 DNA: TGCAGTGCTAGGCCCCTGGAGCTTTCCTATGGCTACACCTTC

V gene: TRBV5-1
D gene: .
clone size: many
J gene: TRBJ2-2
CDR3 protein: CASSFQQGSGELFF
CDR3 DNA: TGCGCCAGCAGCTTCCAACAGGGCTCCGGGGAGCTGTTTTTT

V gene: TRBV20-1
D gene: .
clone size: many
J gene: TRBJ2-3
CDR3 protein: CSATASGAGSDTQYF
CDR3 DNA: TGCAGTGCTACCGCCTCGGGGGCCGGATCAGATACGCAGTATTTT

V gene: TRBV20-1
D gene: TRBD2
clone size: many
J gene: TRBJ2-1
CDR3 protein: CSARGLAGDSYNEQFF
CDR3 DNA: TGCAGTGCTAGAGGACTAGCGGGGGACTCCTACAATGAGCAGTTCTTC

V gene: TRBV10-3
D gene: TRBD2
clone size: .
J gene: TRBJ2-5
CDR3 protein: CAISRGLAGETQYF
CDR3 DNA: TGTGCCATCAGTAGGGGCTTAGCGGGGGAGACCCAGTACTTC

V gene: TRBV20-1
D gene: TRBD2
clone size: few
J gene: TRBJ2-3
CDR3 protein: CSATSGGGTDTQYF
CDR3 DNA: TGCAGTGCTACAAGCGGGGGGGGCACAGATACGCAGTATTTT

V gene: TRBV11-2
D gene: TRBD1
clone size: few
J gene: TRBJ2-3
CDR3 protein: CASSLGQGAADTQYF
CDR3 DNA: TGTGCCAGCAGCCTGGGACAGGGGGCTGCAGATACGCAGTATTTT

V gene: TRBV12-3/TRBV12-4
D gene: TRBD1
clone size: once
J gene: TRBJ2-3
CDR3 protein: CASSFAGQGSDTQYF
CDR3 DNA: TGTGCCAGCAGTTTTGCAGGACAGGGTTCAGATACGCAGTATTTT

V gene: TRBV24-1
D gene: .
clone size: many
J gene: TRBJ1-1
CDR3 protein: CATSAGAYTEAFF
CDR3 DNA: TGTGCCACCAGTGCAGGGGCGTATACTGAAGCTTTCTTT

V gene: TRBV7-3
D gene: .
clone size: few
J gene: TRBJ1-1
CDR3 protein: CASSLRRDPDTEAFF
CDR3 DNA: TGTGCCAGCAGCTTACGGCGCGACCCAGACACTGAAGCTTTCTTT

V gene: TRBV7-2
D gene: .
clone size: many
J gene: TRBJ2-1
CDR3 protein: CASSPYMYNEQFF
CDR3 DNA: TGTGCCAGCAGTCCGTACATGTACAATGAGCAGTTCTTC

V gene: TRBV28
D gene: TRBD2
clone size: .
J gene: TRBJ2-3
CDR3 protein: CASSPGLAALDTQYF
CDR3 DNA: TGTGCCAGCAGTCCGGGACTAGCGGCCTTAGATACGCAGTATTTT

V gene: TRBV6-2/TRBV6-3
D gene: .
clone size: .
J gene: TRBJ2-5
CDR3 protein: CASSPTLLIQETQYF
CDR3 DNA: TGTGCCAGCAGCCCGACGCTACTTATCCAAGAGACCCAGTACTTC

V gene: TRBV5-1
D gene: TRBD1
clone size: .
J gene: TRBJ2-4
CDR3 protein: CASSLGTGDGIQYF
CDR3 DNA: TGCGCCAGCAGCCTAGGGACAGGGGACGGCATTCAGTACTTC